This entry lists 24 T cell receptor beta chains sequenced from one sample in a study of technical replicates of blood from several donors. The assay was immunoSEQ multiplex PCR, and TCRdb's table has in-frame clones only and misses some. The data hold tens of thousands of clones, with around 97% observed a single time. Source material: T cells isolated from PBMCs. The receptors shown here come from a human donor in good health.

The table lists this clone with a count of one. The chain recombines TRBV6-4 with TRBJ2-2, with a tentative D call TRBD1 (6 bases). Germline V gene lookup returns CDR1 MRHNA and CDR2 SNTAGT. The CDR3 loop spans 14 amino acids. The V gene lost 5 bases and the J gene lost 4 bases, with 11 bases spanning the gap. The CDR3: CASSKGESTGELFF. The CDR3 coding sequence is TGTGCCAGCAGTAAGGGGGAGTCCACCGGGGAGCTGTTTTTT.

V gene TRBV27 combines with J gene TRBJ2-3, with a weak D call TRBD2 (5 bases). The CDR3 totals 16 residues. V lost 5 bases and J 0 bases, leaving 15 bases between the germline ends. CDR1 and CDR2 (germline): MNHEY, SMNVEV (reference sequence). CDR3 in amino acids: CASSQTRVASTDTQYF. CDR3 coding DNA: TGTGCCAGCAGTCAAACTAGAGTTGCTAGCACAGATACGCAGTATTTT.

For the CDR3, the DNA is TGTGCCAGTAGTATAGACTTGACAGGGCCCGGAAACACCATATATTTT. It yields the protein CASSIDLTGPGNTIYF. The V and J genes are TRBV19 and TRBJ1-3, with TRBD1 identical over 7 bases. Looked up from germline, CDR1 is LNHDA and CDR2 is SQIVND (reference sequence). The V gene end was trimmed by 0 bases and the J gene end by 4 bases; junction bases not matched to a gene: 6. This CDR3 spans 16 amino acids.

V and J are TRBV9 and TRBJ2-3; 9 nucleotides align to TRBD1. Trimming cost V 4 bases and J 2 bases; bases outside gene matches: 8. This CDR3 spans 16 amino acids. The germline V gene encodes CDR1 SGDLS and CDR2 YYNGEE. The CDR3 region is CASSLPGQGYTDTQYF. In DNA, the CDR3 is TGTGCCAGCAGCCTTCCGGGACAGGGTTACACAGATACGCAGTATTTT.

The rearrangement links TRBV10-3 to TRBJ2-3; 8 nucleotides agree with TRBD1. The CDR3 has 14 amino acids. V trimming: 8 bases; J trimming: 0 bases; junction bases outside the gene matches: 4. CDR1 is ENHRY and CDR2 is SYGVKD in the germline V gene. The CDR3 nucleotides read TGTGCCATCTTGGACAGGGAGAGCACAGATACGCAGTATTTT. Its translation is CAILDRESTDTQYF.

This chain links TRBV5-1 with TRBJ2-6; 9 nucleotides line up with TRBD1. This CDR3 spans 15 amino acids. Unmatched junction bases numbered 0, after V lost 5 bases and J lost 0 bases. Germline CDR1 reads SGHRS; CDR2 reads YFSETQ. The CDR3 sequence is CASRQGASGANVLTF. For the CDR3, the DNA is TGCGCCAGCAGACAGGGGGCCTCTGGGGCCAACGTCCTGACTTTC. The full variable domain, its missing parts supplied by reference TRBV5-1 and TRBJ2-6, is KAGVTQTPRYLIKTRGQQVTLSCSPISGHRSVSWYQQTPGQGLQFLFEYFSETQRNKGNFPGRFSGRQFSNSRSEMNVSTLELGDSALYLCASRQGASGANVLTFGAGSRLTVL.

The CDR3 sequence is CASSLEGGYREQYF. The CDR3, as DNA: TGTGCCAGCAGCTTGGAAGGGGGCTATCGCGAGCAGTACTTC. The rearrangement links TRBV5-4 to TRBJ2-7; TRBD1 agrees at 7 bases. The CDR3 is 14 amino acids. V shed 0 bases and J 6 bases; nucleotides not matched to a gene: 6. From germline, CDR1 is SGHNT and CDR2 YYREEE (reference sequence).

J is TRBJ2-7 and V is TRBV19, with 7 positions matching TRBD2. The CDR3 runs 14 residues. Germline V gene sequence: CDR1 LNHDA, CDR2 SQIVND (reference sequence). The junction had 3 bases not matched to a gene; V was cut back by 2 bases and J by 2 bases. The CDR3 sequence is CASSIRGSPYEQYF. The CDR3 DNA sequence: TGTGCCAGTAGTATACGCGGGAGTCCCTACGAGCAGTACTTC.

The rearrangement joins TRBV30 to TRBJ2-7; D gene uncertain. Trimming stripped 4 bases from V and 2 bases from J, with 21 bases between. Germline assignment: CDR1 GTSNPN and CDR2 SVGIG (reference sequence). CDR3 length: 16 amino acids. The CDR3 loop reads CAWIPSTDSITYEQYF. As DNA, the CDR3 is TGTGCCTGGATTCCAAGTACCGACTCCATAACCTACGAGCAGTACTTC.

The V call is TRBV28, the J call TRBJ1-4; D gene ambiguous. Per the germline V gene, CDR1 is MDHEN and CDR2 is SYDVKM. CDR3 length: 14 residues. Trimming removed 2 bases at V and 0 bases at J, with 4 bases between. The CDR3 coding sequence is TGTGCCAGCAGTTTACAGGCAACTAATGAAAAACTGTTTTTT. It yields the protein CASSLQATNEKLFF. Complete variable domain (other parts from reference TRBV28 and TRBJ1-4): DVKVTQSSRYLVKRTGEKVFLECVQDMDHENMFWYRQDPGLGLRLIYFSYDVKMKEKGDIPEGYSVSREKKERFSLILESASTNQTSMYLCASSLQATNEKLFFGSGTQLSVL.

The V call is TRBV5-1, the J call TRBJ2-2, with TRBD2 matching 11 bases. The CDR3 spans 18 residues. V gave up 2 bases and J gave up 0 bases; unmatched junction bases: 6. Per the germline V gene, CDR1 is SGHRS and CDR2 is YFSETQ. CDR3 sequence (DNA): TGCGCCAGCAGCTTCGTGACTAGCGGGGATGCGAACACCGGGGAGCTGTTTTTT. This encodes CASSFVTSGDANTGELFF.

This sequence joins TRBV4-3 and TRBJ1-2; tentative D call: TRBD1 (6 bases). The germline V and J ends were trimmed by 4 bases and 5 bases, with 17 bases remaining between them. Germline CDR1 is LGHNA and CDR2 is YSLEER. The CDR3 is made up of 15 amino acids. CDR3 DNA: TGCGCCAGCAGCCGCGAGACGACAGGCCTTTATGGCTACACCTTC. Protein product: CASSRETTGLYGYTF.

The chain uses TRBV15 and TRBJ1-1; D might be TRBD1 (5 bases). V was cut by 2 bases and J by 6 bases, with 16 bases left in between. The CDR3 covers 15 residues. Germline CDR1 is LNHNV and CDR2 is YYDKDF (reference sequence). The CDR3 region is CATSRLTLRQSEAFF. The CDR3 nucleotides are TGTGCCACCAGCAGATTAACGCTGAGACAGTCTGAAGCTTTCTTT.

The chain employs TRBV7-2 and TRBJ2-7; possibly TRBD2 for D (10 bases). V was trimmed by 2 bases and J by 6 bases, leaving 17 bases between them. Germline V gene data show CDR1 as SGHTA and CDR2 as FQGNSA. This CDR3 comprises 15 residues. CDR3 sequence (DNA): TGTGCCAGCAGCTTAAGCGGGGGGGGACAGGGCGAGCAGTACTTC. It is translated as CASSLSGGGQGEQYF.

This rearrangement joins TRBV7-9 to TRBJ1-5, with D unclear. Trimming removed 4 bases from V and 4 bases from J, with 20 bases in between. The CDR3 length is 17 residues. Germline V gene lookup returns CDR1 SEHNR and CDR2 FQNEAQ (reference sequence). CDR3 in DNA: TGTGCCAGCAGCTCCTCCTATGAGAGGGCGGGGAATCAGCCCCAGCATTTT. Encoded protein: CASSSSYERAGNQPQHF.

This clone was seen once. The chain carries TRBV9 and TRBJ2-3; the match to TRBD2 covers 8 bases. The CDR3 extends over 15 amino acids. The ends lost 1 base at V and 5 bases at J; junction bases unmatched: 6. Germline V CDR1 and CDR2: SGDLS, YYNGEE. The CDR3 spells CASSVSGRGGDTQYF. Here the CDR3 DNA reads TGTGCCAGCAGCGTAAGCGGGAGAGGTGGAGATACGCAGTATTTT.

The CDR3 reads CASSVEAGGQVNTEAFF. In DNA, the CDR3 is TGTGCCAGCAGCGTAGAAGCAGGGGGCCAGGTGAACACTGAAGCTTTCTTT. The V and J genes are TRBV9 and TRBJ1-1, with 8 bases fitting TRBD1. The CDR3 length is 17 residues. Germline V lookup: CDR1 SGDLS, CDR2 YYNGEE. After removal of 0 bases from V and 0 bases from J, the junction contained 7 bases not matched to a gene.

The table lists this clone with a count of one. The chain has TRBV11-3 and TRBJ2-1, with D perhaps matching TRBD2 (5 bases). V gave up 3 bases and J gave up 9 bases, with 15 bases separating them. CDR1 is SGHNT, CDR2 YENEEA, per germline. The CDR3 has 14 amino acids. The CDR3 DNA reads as TGTGCCAGCAGCTTTCCGATCGGTGGAGGTGAGCAGTTCTTC. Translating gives CASSFPIGGGEQFF.

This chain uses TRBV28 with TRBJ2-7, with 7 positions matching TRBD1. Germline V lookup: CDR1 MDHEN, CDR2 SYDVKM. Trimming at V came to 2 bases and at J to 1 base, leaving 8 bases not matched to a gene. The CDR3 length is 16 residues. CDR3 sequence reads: CASSLTGQVSSYEQYF. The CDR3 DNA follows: TGTGCCAGCAGTTTAACAGGACAGGTTTCTTCCTACGAGCAGTACTTC.

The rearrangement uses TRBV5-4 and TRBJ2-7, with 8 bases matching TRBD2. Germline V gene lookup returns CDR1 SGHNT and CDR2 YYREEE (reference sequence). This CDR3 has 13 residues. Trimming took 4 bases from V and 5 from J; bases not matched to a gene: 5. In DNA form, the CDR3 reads TGTGCCAGCAGCCAAGTAGCGGGACACGAGCAGTACTTC. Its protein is CASSQVAGHEQYF.

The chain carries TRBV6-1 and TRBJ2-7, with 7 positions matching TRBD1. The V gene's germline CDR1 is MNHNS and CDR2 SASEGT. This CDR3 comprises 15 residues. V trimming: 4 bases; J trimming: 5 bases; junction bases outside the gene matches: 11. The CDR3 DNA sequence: TGTGCCAGCAGTGGAGGGGGCGCGTCAACCCACGAGCAGTACTTC. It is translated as CASSGGGASTHEQYF.

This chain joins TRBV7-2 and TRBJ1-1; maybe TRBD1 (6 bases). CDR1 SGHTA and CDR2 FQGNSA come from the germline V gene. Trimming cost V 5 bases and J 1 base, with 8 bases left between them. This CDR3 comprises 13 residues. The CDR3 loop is CASSPTGNTEAFF. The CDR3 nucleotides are TGTGCCAGCAGCCCGACAGGGAACACTGAAGCTTTCTTT.

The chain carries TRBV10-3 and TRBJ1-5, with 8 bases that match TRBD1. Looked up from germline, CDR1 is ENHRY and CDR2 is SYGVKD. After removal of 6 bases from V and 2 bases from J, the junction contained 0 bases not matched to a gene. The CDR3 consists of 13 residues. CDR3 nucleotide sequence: TGTGCCATCAGGGACAGGGGCAATCAGCCCCAGCATTTT. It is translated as CAIRDRGNQPQHF.

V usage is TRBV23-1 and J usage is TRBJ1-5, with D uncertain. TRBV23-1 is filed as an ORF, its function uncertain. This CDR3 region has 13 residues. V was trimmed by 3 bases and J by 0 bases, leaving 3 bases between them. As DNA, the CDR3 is TGCGCCAGCAGTCATAATAGCAATCAGCCCCAGCATTTT. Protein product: CASSHNSNQPQHF.